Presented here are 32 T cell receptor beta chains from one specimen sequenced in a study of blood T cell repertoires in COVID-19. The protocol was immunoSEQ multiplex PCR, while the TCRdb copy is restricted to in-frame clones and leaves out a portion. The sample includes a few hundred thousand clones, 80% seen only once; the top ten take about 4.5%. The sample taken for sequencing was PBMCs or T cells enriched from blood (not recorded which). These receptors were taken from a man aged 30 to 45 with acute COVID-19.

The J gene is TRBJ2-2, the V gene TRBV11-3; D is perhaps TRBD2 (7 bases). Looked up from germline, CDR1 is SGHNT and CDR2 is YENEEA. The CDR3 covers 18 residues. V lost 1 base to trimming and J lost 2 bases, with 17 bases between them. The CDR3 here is CASSLGNVGGGNTGELFF. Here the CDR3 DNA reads TGTGCCAGCAGCTTAGGCAACGTTGGCGGGGGCAACACCGGGGAGCTGTTTTTT.

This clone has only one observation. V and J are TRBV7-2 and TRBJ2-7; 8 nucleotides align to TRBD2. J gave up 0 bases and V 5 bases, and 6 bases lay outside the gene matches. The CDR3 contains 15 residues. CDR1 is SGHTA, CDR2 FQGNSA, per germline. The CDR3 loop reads CASSITSGSSYEQYF. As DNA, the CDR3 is TGTGCCAGCAGCATCACTAGCGGAAGCTCCTACGAGCAGTACTTC.

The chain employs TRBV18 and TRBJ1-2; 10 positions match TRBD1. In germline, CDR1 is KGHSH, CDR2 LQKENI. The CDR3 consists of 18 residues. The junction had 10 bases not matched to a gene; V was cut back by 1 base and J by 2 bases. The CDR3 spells CASSPLRQGATRNYGYTF. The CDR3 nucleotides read TGTGCCAGCTCACCACTTCGACAGGGGGCGACCCGCAACTATGGCTACACCTTC.

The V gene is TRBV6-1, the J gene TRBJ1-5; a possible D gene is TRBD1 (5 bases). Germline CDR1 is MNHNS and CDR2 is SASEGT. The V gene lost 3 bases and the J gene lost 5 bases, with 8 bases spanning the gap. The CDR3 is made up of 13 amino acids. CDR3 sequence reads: CASSEAGHQPQHF. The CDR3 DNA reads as TGTGCCAGCAGTGAGGCAGGGCATCAGCCCCAGCATTTT.

The CDR3 DNA follows: TGCGCCAGCAGGACAGGGGATAATTCACCCCTCCACTTT. The encoded protein is CASRTGDNSPLHF. The chain recombines TRBV5-1 with TRBJ1-6, with 8 bases lining up with TRBD1. Germline values: CDR1 SGHRS, CDR2 YFSETQ. This CDR3 region has 13 residues. J lost 5 bases, V lost 5 bases, and 0 bases had no gene match. The full variable domain, its missing parts supplied by reference TRBV5-1 and TRBJ1-6, is KAGVTQTPRYLIKTRGQQVTLSCSPISGHRSVSWYQQTPGQGLQFLFEYFSETQRNKGNFPGRFSGRQFSNSRSEMNVSTLELGDSALYLCASRTGDNSPLHFGNGTRLTVT.

CDR3 in DNA: TGTGCCAGCAGTTTTCAAGGGGGTAGTAACACTGAAGCTTTCTTT. Residues: CASSFQGGSNTEAFF. This chain joins TRBV6-5 and TRBJ1-1; possible D gene TRBD1, 6 bases. The CDR3 sequence is 15 residues long. The V end lost 4 bases, the J end lost 2 bases, and 14 bases lay between the germline ends. Per germline, CDR1 MNHEY and CDR2 SVGAGI.

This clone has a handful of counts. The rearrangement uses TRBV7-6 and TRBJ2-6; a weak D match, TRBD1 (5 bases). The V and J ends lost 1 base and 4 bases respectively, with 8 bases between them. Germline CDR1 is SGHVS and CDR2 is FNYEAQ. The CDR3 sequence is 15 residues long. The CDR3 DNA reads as TGTGCCAGCAGCTTAGGACCAGGGGGGGCCAACGTCCTGACTTTC. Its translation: CASSLGPGGANVLTF.

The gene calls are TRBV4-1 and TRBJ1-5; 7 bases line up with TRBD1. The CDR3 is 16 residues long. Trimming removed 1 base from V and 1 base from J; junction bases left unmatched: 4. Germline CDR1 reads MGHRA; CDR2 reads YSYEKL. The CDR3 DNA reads TGCGCCAGCAGCCAAGTTAAGGGGGCAAGCAATCAGCCCCAGCATTTT. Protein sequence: CASSQVKGASNQPQHF.

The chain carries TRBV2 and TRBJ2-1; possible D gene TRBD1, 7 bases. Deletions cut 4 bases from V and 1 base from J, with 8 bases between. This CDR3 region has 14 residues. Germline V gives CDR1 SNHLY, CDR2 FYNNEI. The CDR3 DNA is TGTGCCAGCAGTGCAGGGGGGTCCTACAATGAGCAGTTCTTC. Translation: CASSAGGSYNEQFF.

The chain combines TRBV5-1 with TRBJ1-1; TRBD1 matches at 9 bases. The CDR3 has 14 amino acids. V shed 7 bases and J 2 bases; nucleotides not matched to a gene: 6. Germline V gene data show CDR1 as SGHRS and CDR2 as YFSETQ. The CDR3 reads CASGGQGSNTEAFF. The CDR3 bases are TGCGCCAGCGGGGGACAGGGTAGCAACACTGAAGCTTTCTTT.

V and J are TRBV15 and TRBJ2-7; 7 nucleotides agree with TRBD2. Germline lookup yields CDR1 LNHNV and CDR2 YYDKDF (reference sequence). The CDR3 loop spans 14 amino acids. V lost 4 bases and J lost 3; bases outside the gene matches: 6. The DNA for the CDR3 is TGTGCCACCAGCACCCCGGGGGGAGTCTACGAGCAGTACTTC. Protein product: CATSTPGGVYEQYF.

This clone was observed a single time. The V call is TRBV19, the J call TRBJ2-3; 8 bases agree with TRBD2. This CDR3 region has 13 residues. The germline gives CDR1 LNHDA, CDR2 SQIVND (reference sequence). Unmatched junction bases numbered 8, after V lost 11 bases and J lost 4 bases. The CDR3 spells CAVSGGGSDTQYF. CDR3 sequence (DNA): TGTGCCGTCTCGGGGGGGGGCTCAGATACGCAGTATTTT.

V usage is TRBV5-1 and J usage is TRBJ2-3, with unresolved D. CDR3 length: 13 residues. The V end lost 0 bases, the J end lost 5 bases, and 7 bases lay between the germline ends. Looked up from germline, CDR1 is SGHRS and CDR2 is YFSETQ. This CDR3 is CASSLGTRDTQYF. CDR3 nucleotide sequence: TGCGCCAGCAGCTTGGGCACAAGAGATACGCAGTATTTT.

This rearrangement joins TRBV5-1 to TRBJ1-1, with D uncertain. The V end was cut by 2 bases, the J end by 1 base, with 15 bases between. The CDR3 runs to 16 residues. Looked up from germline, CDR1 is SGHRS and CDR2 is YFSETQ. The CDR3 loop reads CASSFSSPNQNTEAFF. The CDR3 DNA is TGCGCCAGCAGCTTTTCTAGTCCAAATCAGAACACTGAAGCTTTCTTT.

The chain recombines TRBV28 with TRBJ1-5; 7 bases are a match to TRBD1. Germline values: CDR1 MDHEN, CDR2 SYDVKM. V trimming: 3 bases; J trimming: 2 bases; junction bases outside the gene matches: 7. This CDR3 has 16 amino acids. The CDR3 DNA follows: TGTGCCAGCAGTTTGAGAGGGGGCCTCGGCAATCAGCCCCAGCATTTT. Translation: CASSLRGGLGNQPQHF.

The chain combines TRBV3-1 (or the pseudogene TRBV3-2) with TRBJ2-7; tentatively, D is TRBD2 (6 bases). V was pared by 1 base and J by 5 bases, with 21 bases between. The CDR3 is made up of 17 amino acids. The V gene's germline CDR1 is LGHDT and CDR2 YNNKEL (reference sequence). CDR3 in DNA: TGTGCCAGCAGCCAAGTTCGGAGGGGAAGAATTGACCACGAGCAGTACTTC. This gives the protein CASSQVRRGRIDHEQYF.

CDR3 sequence: CASSLTGFGGHTEAFF. CDR3 nucleotide sequence: TGTGCCAGCAGCTTAACCGGATTCGGGGGGCACACTGAAGCTTTCTTT. V usage is TRBV7-3 and J usage is TRBJ1-1; D might be TRBD1 (6 bases). Trimming cost V 0 bases and J 3 bases, with 14 bases left between them. Germline CDR1 SGHTA, CDR2 FQGTGA. The CDR3 extends over 16 amino acids.

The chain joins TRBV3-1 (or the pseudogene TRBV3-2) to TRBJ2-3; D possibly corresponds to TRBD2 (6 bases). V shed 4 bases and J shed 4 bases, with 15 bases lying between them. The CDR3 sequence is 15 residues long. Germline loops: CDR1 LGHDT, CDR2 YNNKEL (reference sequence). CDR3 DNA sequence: TGTGCCAGCAGCCCGTGGACTGGCGGGGCAGATACGCAGTATTTT. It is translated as CASSPWTGGADTQYF.

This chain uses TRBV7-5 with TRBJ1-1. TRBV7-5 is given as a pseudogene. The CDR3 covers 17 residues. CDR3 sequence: CVRSLYPGEVPNTEAFF. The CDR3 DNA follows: TGTGTCAGAAGCTTATACCCGGGTGAGGTCCCGAACACTGAAGCTTTCTTT.

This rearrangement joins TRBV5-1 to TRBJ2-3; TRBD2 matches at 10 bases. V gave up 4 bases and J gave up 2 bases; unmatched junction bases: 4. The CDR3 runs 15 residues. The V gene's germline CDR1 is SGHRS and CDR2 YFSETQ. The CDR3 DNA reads TGCGCCAGCAGCCCAGGACTAGCGGACACAGATACGCAGTATTTT. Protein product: CASSPGLADTDTQYF.

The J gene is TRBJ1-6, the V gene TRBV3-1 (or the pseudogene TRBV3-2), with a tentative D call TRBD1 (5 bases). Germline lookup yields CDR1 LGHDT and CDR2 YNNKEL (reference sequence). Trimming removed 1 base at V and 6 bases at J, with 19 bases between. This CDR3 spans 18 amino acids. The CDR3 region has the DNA TGTGCCAGCAGCCAAGTTCGCTCCGGAGGGGTTGGTAATTCACCCCTCCACTTT. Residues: CASSQVRSGGVGNSPLHF.

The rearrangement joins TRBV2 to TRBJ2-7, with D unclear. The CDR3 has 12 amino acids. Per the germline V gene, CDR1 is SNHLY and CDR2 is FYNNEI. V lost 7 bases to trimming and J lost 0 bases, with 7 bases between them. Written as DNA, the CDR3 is TGTGCCAGCATGGAGAGCTCCTACGAGCAGTACTTC. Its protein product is CASMESSYEQYF.

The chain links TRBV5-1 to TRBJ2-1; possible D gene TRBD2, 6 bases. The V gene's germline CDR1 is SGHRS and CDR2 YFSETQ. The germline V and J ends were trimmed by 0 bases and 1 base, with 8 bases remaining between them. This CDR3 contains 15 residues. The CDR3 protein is CASSLAAGSYNEQFF. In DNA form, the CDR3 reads TGCGCCAGCAGCTTGGCCGCGGGGTCCTACAATGAGCAGTTCTTC.

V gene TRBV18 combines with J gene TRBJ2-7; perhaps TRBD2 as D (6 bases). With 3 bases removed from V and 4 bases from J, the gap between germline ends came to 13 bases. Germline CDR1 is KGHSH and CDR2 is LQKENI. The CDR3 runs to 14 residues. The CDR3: CASSPGRGGYEQYF. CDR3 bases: TGTGCCAGCTCACCCGGGCGGGGAGGTTACGAGCAGTACTTC.

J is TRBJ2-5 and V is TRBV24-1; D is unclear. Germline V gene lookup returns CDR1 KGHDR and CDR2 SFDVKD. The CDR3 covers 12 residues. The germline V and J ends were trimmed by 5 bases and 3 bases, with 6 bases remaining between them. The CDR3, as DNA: TGTGCCACCAGTGTCCTAGAAGAGACCCAGTACTTC. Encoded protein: CATSVLEETQYF.

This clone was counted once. CDR3 protein: CATVGTGANQPQHF. CDR3 nucleotide sequence: TGTGCCACCGTAGGGACAGGGGCTAATCAGCCCCAGCATTTT. This chain uses TRBV28 with TRBJ1-5, with TRBD1 identical over 10 bases. This CDR3 has 14 amino acids. The V gene's germline CDR1 is MDHEN and CDR2 SYDVKM. V shed 10 bases and J 4 bases; nucleotides not matched to a gene: 7.

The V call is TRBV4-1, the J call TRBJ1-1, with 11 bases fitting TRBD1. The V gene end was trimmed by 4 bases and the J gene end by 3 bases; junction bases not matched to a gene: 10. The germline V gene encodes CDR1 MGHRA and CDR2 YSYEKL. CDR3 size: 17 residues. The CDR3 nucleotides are TGCGCCAGCAGCCTCCTAGGAGTGGGACAGGGGGACACTGAAGCTTTCTTT. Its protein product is CASSLLGVGQGDTEAFF.

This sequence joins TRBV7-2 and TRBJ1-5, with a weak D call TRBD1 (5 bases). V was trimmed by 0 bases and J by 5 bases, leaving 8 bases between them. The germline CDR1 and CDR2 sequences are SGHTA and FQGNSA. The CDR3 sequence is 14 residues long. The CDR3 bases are TGTGCCAGCAGCTTAGCGCGGGGGGATCAGCCCCAGCATTTT. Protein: CASSLARGDQPQHF.

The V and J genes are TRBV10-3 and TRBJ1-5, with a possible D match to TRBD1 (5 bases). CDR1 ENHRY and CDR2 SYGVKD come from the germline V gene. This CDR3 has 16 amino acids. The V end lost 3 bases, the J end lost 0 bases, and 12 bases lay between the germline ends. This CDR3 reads CAISESVQGSNQPQHF. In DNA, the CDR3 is TGTGCCATCAGTGAATCTGTCCAGGGTAGCAATCAGCCCCAGCATTTT.

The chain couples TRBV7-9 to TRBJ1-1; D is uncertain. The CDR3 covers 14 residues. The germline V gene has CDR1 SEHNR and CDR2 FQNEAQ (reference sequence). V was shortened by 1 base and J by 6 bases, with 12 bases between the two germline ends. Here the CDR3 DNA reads TGTGCCAGCAGCTTAGGCGGGGTCTCTCCTGAAGCTTTCTTT. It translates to CASSLGGVSPEAFF.

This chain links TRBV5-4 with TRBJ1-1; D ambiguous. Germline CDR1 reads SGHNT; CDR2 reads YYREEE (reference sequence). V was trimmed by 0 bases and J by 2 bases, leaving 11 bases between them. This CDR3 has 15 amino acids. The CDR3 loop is CASSLDPAVNTEAFF. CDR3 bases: TGTGCCAGCAGCTTGGACCCCGCAGTAAACACTGAAGCTTTCTTT. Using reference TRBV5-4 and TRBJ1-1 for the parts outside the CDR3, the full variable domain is ETGVTQSPTHLIKTRGQQVTLRCSSQSGHNTVSWYQQALGQGPQFIFQYYREEENGRGNFPPRFSGLQFPNYSSELNVNALELDDSALYLCASSLDPAVNTEAFFGQGTRLTVV.

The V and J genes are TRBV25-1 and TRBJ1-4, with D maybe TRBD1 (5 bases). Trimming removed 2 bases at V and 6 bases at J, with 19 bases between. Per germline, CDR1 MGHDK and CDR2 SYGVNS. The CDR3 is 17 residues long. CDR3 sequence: CASSELPRRDGDEKLFF. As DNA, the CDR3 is TGTGCCAGCAGTGAACTACCCCGGAGGGACGGAGATGAAAAACTGTTTTTT. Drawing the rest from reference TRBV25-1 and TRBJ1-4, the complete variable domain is EADIYQTPRYLVIGTGKKITLECSQTMGHDKMYWYQQDPGMELHLIHYSYGVNSTEKGDLSSESTVSRIRTEHFPLTLESARPSHTSQYLCASSELPRRDGDEKLFFGSGTQLSVL.